In this sample, the clone carrying this T cell receptor (beta chain) turned up a few times. Its antigen is undetermined. The data originate from a study of T-cell memory formation after mild COVID-19. Study-wide background: TCR clusters were mostly confined to one donor each. Study-level results: Pre-infection memory contained some responding clones, which suggested that cross-reactive memory had joined.

The 5'RACE method, run with constant-segment primers, produced TCR alpha and TCR beta cDNA libraries (carrying sample barcodes and UMIs). TCRdb called the 5' RACE reads again in MiXCR, with one record for every CDR3 protein. The data show tens of thousands of distinct CDR3 sequences, 16% seen once. Looked up from germline, CDR1 is MGHDK and CDR2 is SYGVNS. The CDR3 sequence is 12 residues long. V lost 6 bases and J lost 8, with 11 bases in between. Source material: PBMCs or a T cell subset sorted from them (not recorded which). The TCR comes from an adult woman who had mild COVID-19 (a few samples of this study predate the infection). Cell type and time point are not known. This chain connects TRBV25-1 to TRBJ2-1; D is uncertain. The CDR3 protein is CASSVAEYEQFF. As DNA, the CDR3 is TGTGCCAGCAGCGTGGCGGAGTATGAGCAGTTCTTC.